The rows below give T cell receptor beta chains drawn from one sample of a study of beta chain features in type 1 diabetes. Sequencing was performed with immunoSEQ multiplex PCR; in TCRdb, only in-frame clones are kept and a portion is missing. This table holds 250,000 to 350,000 clones, around 10% found once. The sequencing input was naive CD4+ T cells from blood. Receptors originate from a woman between 25 and 40 years old in good health. The CDR3 runs from the conserved cysteine through the conserved F or W. Each record gives: CDR3 DNA, CDR3 protein, V gene, clone size, D gene, J gene. A D gene is named only where the DNA matches it firmly. Expanded clones get a size class; other rows say once, few or many, or leave the size out.

cdr3_nt: TGTGCCAGCAGCTCACCATTTGCGGGGTCGATCACCGGGGAGCTGTTTTTT
cdr3_aa: CASSSPFAGSITGELFF
v_call: TRBV7-9
clone_size: few
d_call: .
j_call: TRBJ2-2

cdr3_nt: TGTGCCAGCAGTGTGGAGCGGAGAGAAGAGACCCAGTACTTC
cdr3_aa: CASSVERREETQYF
v_call: TRBV2
clone_size: few
d_call: .
j_call: TRBJ2-5

cdr3_nt: TGTGCCAGCAGCTTAGGAACGGGAGGTCAGCCCCAGCATTTT
cdr3_aa: CASSLGTGGQPQHF
v_call: TRBV13
clone_size: .
d_call: .
j_call: TRBJ1-5

cdr3_nt: TGTGCCAGCTCCCGCGGGATGCAAGAGACCCAGTACTTC
cdr3_aa: CASSRGMQETQYF
v_call: TRBV7-2
clone_size: .
d_call: .
j_call: TRBJ2-5

cdr3_nt: TGTGCCAGCAGTCGAGGGGGCGTGTGGGAGACCCAGTACTTC
cdr3_aa: CASSRGGVWETQYF
v_call: TRBV27
clone_size: .
d_call: TRBD1
j_call: TRBJ2-5

cdr3_nt: TGTGCCAGCAGCTTCTCGGACTGGAACACCGGGGAGCTGTTTTTT
cdr3_aa: CASSFSDWNTGELFF
v_call: TRBV7-9
clone_size: few
d_call: .
j_call: TRBJ2-2

cdr3_nt: TGTGCCAGCAGCCCCGGACTAGTACCCCAAGATACGCAGTATTTT
cdr3_aa: CASSPGLVPQDTQYF
v_call: TRBV4-2
clone_size: few
d_call: TRBD2
j_call: TRBJ2-3

cdr3_nt: TGTGCCTGGAGTGTCCGGGGAACAACCTACGAGCAGTACTTC
cdr3_aa: CAWSVRGTTYEQYF
v_call: TRBV30
clone_size: .
d_call: .
j_call: TRBJ2-7

cdr3_nt: TGTGCCAGCAGCTTTGCAGCTAACTATGGCTACACCTTC
cdr3_aa: CASSFAANYGYTF
v_call: TRBV5-6
clone_size: few
d_call: .
j_call: TRBJ1-2

cdr3_nt: TGTGCCAGCAGCTTAGGCGCCAACTATGGCTACACCTTC
cdr3_aa: CASSLGANYGYTF
v_call: TRBV7-8
clone_size: few
d_call: .
j_call: TRBJ1-2

cdr3_nt: TGTGCCAGCAGCCAACGTCTAGCGGGAGATGCAGATACGCAGTATTTT
cdr3_aa: CASSQRLAGDADTQYF
v_call: TRBV4-2
clone_size: .
d_call: TRBD2
j_call: TRBJ2-3

cdr3_nt: TGCGCCAGCAGCCCGGAGGAGGGTCTGTACGAGCAGTACTTC
cdr3_aa: CASSPEEGLYEQYF
v_call: TRBV4-1
clone_size: .
d_call: .
j_call: TRBJ2-7

cdr3_nt: TGTGCCAGCAGGAACGGGAGGACGGCCGGGGAGCTGTTTTTT
cdr3_aa: CASRNGRTAGELFF
v_call: TRBV7-3
clone_size: few
d_call: TRBD2
j_call: TRBJ2-2

cdr3_nt: TGTGCCAGCAGTTTATTAACCGGAGGATGGCTGTTTTTT
cdr3_aa: CASSLLTGGWLFF
v_call: TRBV27
clone_size: .
d_call: .
j_call: TRBJ1-4

cdr3_nt: TGTGCCAGCAGCAAGGGGGCGGATCAGCCCCAGCATTTT
cdr3_aa: CASSKGADQPQHF
v_call: TRBV7-3
clone_size: few
d_call: TRBD1
j_call: TRBJ1-5

cdr3_nt: TGTGCCAGCTCACTAGTATCCAGGGAATCTGGTGAGCAGTTCTTC
cdr3_aa: CASSLVSRESGEQFF
v_call: TRBV18
clone_size: .
d_call: .
j_call: TRBJ2-1

cdr3_nt: TGTGCCAGCAGCTCGGCGGAGGAGACCCAGTACTTC
cdr3_aa: CASSSAEETQYF
v_call: TRBV7-9
clone_size: .
d_call: .
j_call: TRBJ2-5